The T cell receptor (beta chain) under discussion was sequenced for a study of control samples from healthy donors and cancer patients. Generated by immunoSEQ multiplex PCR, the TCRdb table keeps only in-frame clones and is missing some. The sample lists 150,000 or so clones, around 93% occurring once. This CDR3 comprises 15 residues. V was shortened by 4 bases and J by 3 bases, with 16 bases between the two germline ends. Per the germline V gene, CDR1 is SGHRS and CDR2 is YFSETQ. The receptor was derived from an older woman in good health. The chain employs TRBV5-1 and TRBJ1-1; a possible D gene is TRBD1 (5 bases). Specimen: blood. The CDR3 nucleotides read TGCGCCAGCAGCCTCCAACAGGTTGGGGACACTGAAGCTTTCTTT. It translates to CASSLQQVGDTEAFF.